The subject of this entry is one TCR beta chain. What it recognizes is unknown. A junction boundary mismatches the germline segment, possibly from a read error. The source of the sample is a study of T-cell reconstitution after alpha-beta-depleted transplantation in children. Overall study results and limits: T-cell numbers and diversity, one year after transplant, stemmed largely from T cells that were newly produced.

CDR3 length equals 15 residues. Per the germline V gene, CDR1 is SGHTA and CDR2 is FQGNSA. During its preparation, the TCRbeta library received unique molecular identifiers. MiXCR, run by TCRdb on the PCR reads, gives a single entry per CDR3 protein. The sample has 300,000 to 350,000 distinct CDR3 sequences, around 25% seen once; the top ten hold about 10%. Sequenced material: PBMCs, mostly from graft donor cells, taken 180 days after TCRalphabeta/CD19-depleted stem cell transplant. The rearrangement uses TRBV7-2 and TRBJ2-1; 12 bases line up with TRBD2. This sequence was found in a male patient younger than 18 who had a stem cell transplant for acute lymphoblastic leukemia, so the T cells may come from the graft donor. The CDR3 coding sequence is TGTGCCAGCAGCTTGACAGGACTAGCGGGAACCAAAGTTCTCTTC. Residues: CASSLTGLAGTKVLF.